These 17 T cell receptor beta chains share one sample of origin, sequenced in a study of T cells in Graves' hyperthyroidism and ophthalmopathy. Amplification yielded TCR beta CDR3 regions, with RNA transcripts as the source. Researchers ran a first-round RT-PCR on the TCR CDR3 using the HTBI primer set. MiXCR, applied by TCRdb to the multiplex PCR reads, yields one record per CDR3 protein. The sample lists over 550,000 distinct CDR3 sequences; 16% were seen once. The sequencing input was blood. All receptors come from a woman under 30 with Graves' hyperthyroidism.

This clonotype appeared many times. The chain is built from TRBV28 and TRBJ2-5; 9 nucleotides align to TRBD1. Trimming cost V 5 bases and J 6 bases; bases outside gene matches: 10. CDR1 and CDR2 from the germline V gene are MDHEN and SYDVKM. The length of the CDR3 is 15 residues. CDR3 residues: CASSLRDRVLQTQYF. The CDR3 nucleotides read TGTGCCAGCAGTCTCAGGGACAGGGTTTTACAGACCCAGTACTTC.

This clonotype appeared a few times. DNA of the CDR3: TGTGCCAGCAGCCCCAAGGACAGCGGGGGAATCCAAGAGACCCAGTACTTC. Its translation is CASSPKDSGGIQETQYF. The chain links TRBV4-2 to TRBJ2-5; 8 bases agree with TRBD2. Germline loops: CDR1 LGHNA, CDR2 YNFKEQ. Trimming at V came to 4 bases and at J to 1 base, leaving 11 bases not matched to a gene. The CDR3 runs to 17 residues.

The chain is built from TRBV7-9 and TRBJ1-1; D uncertain. Germline V gives CDR1 SEHNR, CDR2 FQNEAQ (reference sequence). CDR3 length equals 12 residues. V was trimmed by 6 bases and J by 5 bases, leaving 10 bases between them. CDR3 bases: TGTGCCAGCAGTTACTCTGAGACTGAAGCTTTCTTT. Amino acids: CASSYSETEAFF.

A few counts support this clonotype. The junction shows a germline mismatch at one end, possibly a read error. The chain links TRBV2 to TRBJ2-5, with TRBD2 matching over 7 bases. CDR1 is SNHLY and CDR2 is FYNNEI in the germline V gene. The CDR3 runs to 14 residues. CDR3 DNA sequence: TGTGCCAGCAGTGGTGCGGGAGATAGGAAGACCCGGTACTTC. Protein sequence: CASSGAGDRKTRYF. Filled out from reference TRBV2 and TRBJ2-5, the complete variable domain reads EPEVTQTPSHQVTQMGQEVILRCVPISNHLYFYWYRQILGQKVEFLVSFYNNEISEKSEIFDDQFSVERPDGSNFTLKIRSTKLEDSAMYFCASSGAGDRKTRYFGPGTRLLVL.

This clonotype has at least ten counts. The rearrangement links TRBV6-2 or TRBV6-3 to TRBJ2-3; D perhaps matches TRBD1 (6 bases). Germline V gene lookup returns CDR1 MNHEY and CDR2 SVGEGT. V was shortened by 6 bases and J by 2 bases, with 12 bases between the two germline ends. This CDR3 is 14 amino acids long. The CDR3 coding sequence is TGTGCCAGCAGACTAAGGACAGTCACAGATACGCAGTATTTT. Translated: CASRLRTVTDTQYF.

The chain has TRBV10-3 and TRBJ1-6; 7 bases are a match to TRBD1. J was trimmed by 8 bases and V by 6 bases; bases with no gene match: 7. Germline CDR1 ENHRY, CDR2 SYGVKD. The CDR3 totals 14 residues. CDR3 amino acids: CAISRRQGDSPLHF. CDR3 in DNA: TGTGCCATCAGCAGACGACAGGGAGATTCACCCCTCCACTTT.

This clonotype showed up many times. This chain joins TRBV7-9 and TRBJ2-2, with 7 bases identical to TRBD1. V was pared by 3 bases and J by 2 bases, with 3 bases of the junction left unmatched. The germline V gene encodes CDR1 SEHNR and CDR2 FQNEAQ (reference sequence). The CDR3 sequence is 15 residues long. CDR3 DNA: TGTGCCAGCAGCTTTGGACAGGTCAACACCGGGGAGCTGTTTTTT. Amino acids: CASSFGQVNTGELFF.

This clonotype was counted many times. J is TRBJ2-1 and V is TRBV12-5; D remains unclear. The CDR3 spans 15 residues. Trimming left V 7 bases short and J 0 bases short, with 13 bases between. Looked up from germline, CDR1 is LGHNT and CDR2 is FRNRAP. DNA for the CDR3: TGTGCTAGTGTTCCCGGTAGGAGCTCCTACAATGAGCAGTTCTTC. It translates to CASVPGRSSYNEQFF.

The table lists this clonotype with many counts. This chain uses TRBV4-3 with TRBJ2-7, with D perhaps assigned TRBD1 or TRBD2 (6 bases each). V was trimmed by 1 base and J by 1 base, leaving 11 bases between them. The CDR3 runs 15 residues. Germline CDR1 is LGHNA and CDR2 is YSLEER. The CDR3 protein is CASSQVQGRSYEQYF. DNA for the CDR3: TGCGCCAGCAGCCAAGTTCAGGGGAGGTCCTACGAGCAGTACTTC.

This clonotype has ten or more counts. The chain recombines TRBV6-5 with TRBJ2-1, with D tentatively TRBD2 (7 bases). Germline lookup yields CDR1 MNHEY and CDR2 SVGAGI. The CDR3 is 16 amino acids. V lost 4 bases and J 4 bases, leaving 17 bases between the germline ends. CDR3 sequence: CASSLSGGPSYNEQFF. The CDR3 nucleotides are TGTGCCAGCAGTTTATCGGGGGGCCCATCGTACAATGAGCAGTTCTTC.

This clonotype was seen many times. The chain recombines TRBV7-2 with TRBJ2-5, with a tentative D call TRBD1 (5 bases). The CDR3 contains 15 residues. Germline CDR1 is SGHTA and CDR2 is FQGNSA. The V and J ends lost 1 base and 6 bases respectively, with 15 bases between them. The CDR3 coding sequence is TGTGCCAGCAGCTTAGAGGGGCCCAGTGGGAAGACCCAGTACTTC. This gives the protein CASSLEGPSGKTQYF.

This clonotype was found many times. The rearrangement uses TRBV18 and TRBJ1-1; tentative D call: TRBD1 (6 bases). The germline CDR1 and CDR2 sequences are KGHSH and LQKENI. V was pared by 5 bases and J by 0 bases, with 7 bases between. This CDR3 has 13 amino acids. CDR3 nucleotide sequence: TGTGCCAGCTCAAAGGGGGTGAACACTGAAGCTTTCTTT. This sequence encodes CASSKGVNTEAFF.

This clonotype appeared many times. J is TRBJ1-1 and V is TRBV5-1; D call uncertain. This CDR3 has 15 amino acids. V lost 2 bases and J lost 3, with 14 bases in between. Germline V lookup: CDR1 SGHRS, CDR2 YFSETQ. CDR3 bases: TGCGCCAGCAGCTTCGGCCCCGGTCAATACACTGAAGCTTTCTTT. Its protein is CASSFGPGQYTEAFF.

The rearrangement links TRBV29-1 to TRBJ2-5; TRBD1 might be the D (5 bases). CDR1 is SQVTM and CDR2 is ANQGSEA in the germline V gene. The CDR3 covers 13 residues. The V and J ends lost 3 bases and 4 bases respectively, with 12 bases between them. CDR3 sequence: CSVEVAGIETQYF. The DNA of the CDR3 is TGCAGCGTTGAGGTGGCAGGGATAGAGACCCAGTACTTC. The entire variable domain, with the rest obtained from reference TRBV29-1 and TRBJ2-5, is as follows: SAVISQKPSRDICQRGTSLTIQCQVDSQVTMMFWYRQQPGQSLTLIATANQGSEATYESGFVIDKFPISRPNLTFSTLTVSNMSPEDSSIYLCSVEVAGIETQYFGPGTRLLVL.

In its sample, this clonotype was seen a few times. The chain carries TRBV5-4 and TRBJ2-5, with D perhaps matching TRBD1 (8 bases). Germline CDR1 is SGHNT and CDR2 is YYREEE (reference sequence). The V end was cut by 4 bases, the J end by 2 bases, with 12 bases between. The CDR3 has 14 residues. The chain's CDR3 is CASSAGDRQETQYF. In DNA form, the CDR3 reads TGTGCCAGCAGCGCGGGGGACAGGCAAGAGACCCAGTACTTC.

Concerning this clonotype itself: A read error may explain this, as a much larger clone is one base away. The gene calls are TRBV11-2 and TRBJ2-6; 7 nucleotides agree with TRBD2. J was trimmed by 0 bases and V by 7 bases; bases with no gene match: 12. CDR3 length equals 18 residues. CDR1 SGHAT and CDR2 FQNNGV come from the germline V gene. This CDR3 reads CASKRRGGSTSGANVLTF. CDR3 DNA: TGTGCCAGCAAGAGACGGGGAGGGTCTACCTCTGGGGCCAACGTCCTGACTTTC.

This clonotype was counted ten times or more. The chain uses TRBV6-2 or TRBV6-3 and TRBJ2-7; a weak D match, TRBD1 (6 bases). The CDR3 has 16 residues. Trimming stripped 1 base from V and 2 bases from J, with 15 bases between. Germline V gene lookup returns CDR1 MNHEY and CDR2 SVGEGT. CDR3 residues: CASSYFLGRGPYEQYF. CDR3 DNA: TGTGCCAGCAGTTACTTCTTGGGCAGGGGCCCCTACGAGCAGTACTTC.